The 10 T cell receptor beta chains below come from one sample, sequenced in a study of control samples from healthy donors and cancer patients. Only in-frame clones appear in the TCRdb table, and some are missing; sequencing was by immunoSEQ multiplex PCR. This table holds around 42,000 clones, roughly 94% found once. The sample consisted of blood. The receptor source for this set is a man aged 55 to 70 in good health.

The chain couples TRBV28 to TRBJ2-5; the match to TRBD2 covers 13 bases. This CDR3 is 17 amino acids long. Germline lookup yields CDR1 MDHEN and CDR2 SYDVKM. J lost 2 bases, V lost 3 bases, and 6 bases had no gene match. The CDR3 is CASSFGRGLAGQETQYF. In nucleotides, the CDR3 is TGTGCCAGCAGTTTTGGTAGGGGACTAGCGGGACAAGAGACCCAGTACTTC. The full variable domain, in which reference TRBV28 and TRBJ2-5 provide the parts outside the CDR3, is DVKVTQSSRYLVKRTGEKVFLECVQDMDHENMFWYRQDPGLGLRLIYFSYDVKMKEKGDIPEGYSVSREKKERFSLILESASTNQTSMYLCASSFGRGLAGQETQYFGPGTRLLVL.

Regarding this clone: This sample also contains other DNA sequences that code for the same CDR3. The rearrangement links TRBV19 to TRBJ2-2; 12 bases line up with TRBD2. Losses at the gene ends were 6 bases for V and 3 bases for J; bases not matched to a gene: 2. The length of the CDR3 is 15 residues. In germline, CDR1 is LNHDA, CDR2 SQIVND (reference sequence). The CDR3, as DNA: TGTGCCAGTAGCAGACTAGCGGGAGACACCGGGGAGCTGTTTTTT. This sequence encodes CASSRLAGDTGELFF.

The rearrangement links TRBV14 to TRBJ1-2; D ambiguous. This CDR3 contains 16 residues. V lost 0 bases, J lost 4 bases, and 15 bases lay in between. Germline values: CDR1 SGHDN, CDR2 FVKESK. CDR3: CASSQDLRSGSYGYTF. DNA for the CDR3: TGTGCCAGCAGCCAAGATCTTCGGTCAGGCTCCTATGGCTACACCTTC.

V is TRBV12-3 or TRBV12-4 and J is TRBJ2-1; D might be TRBD2 (6 bases). With 6 bases removed from V and 12 bases from J, the gap between germline ends came to 18 bases. This CDR3 has 13 amino acids. CDR3 DNA: TGTGCCAGCAGCCCACCTAGCGAGGTGGGGCAGTTCTTC. As protein: CASSPPSEVGQFF.

The chain combines TRBV9 with TRBJ2-3, with TRBD2 matching over 8 bases. CDR1 and CDR2 from the germline V gene are SGDLS and YYNGEE. There are 17 residues in the CDR3. J lost 4 bases, V lost 0 bases, and 10 bases had no gene match. CDR3 nucleotides: TGTGCCAGCAGCGTAGACCTGGCGGGAGGTGTCGCAGATACGCAGTATTTT. It codes for CASSVDLAGGVADTQYF.

The chain carries TRBV27 and TRBJ2-7; perhaps D is TRBD1 or TRBD2 (5 bases each). CDR1 MNHEY and CDR2 SMNVEV come from the germline V gene (reference sequence). The CDR3 sequence is 13 residues long. V was pared by 3 bases and J by 3 bases, with 9 bases between. The CDR3 DNA is TGTGCCAGCAGTTTTATGGGGGACTACGAGCAGTACTTC. Amino acid sequence: CASSFMGDYEQYF.

The V gene is TRBV11-1, the J gene TRBJ2-7; 10 bases line up with TRBD2. The V segment lost 2 bases and the J segment 4 bases; nucleotides outside the gene matches: 5. This CDR3 has 15 residues. Germline CDR1 is SGHAT and CDR2 is FQDESV (reference sequence). CDR3 sequence: CASSLIAGGGYEQYF. CDR3 bases: TGTGCCAGCAGCTTAATAGCGGGAGGCGGGTACGAGCAGTACTTC.

This chain links TRBV12-3 or TRBV12-4 with TRBJ2-7; the D is unclear. The CDR3 sequence is 13 residues long. The V and J ends lost 4 bases and 3 bases respectively, with 10 bases between them. In DNA form, the CDR3 reads TGTGCCAGCAGTTACCACGAAATCTACGAGCAGTACTTC. The encoded protein is CASSYHEIYEQYF.

The genes are TRBV20-1 and TRBJ2-7; 10 bases are a match to TRBD1. V lost 5 bases and J lost 6; bases outside the gene matches: 1. Per the germline V gene, CDR1 is DFQATT and CDR2 is SNEGSKA (reference sequence). CDR3 length equals 11 residues. The CDR3 DNA reads TGCAGTGCTCGGACAGGGGGCGAGCAGTACTTC. Protein: CSARTGGEQYF.

V is TRBV28 and J is TRBJ2-5; 8 nucleotides match TRBD1. The trim removed 6 bases at V and 4 bases at J, leaving 7 bases unmatched. The CDR3 totals 14 residues. Germline V CDR1 and CDR2: MDHEN, SYDVKM. DNA of the CDR3: TGTGCCAGCAGCGGACAGGGTTTGGGAGAGACCCAGTACTTC. Encoded protein: CASSGQGLGETQYF.